A single sample is the source of the 30 T cell receptor beta chains below, sequenced in a study of shared clonotypes between healthy human individuals. Using immunoSEQ multiplex PCR, the repertoire was profiled, and TCRdb retains in-frame clones only, with some absent. The sample consists of around 610,000 clones, 90% to 97% of them appearing once. Only CD45RO-negative cells positively selected for CCR7 counted as naive CD8 cells, so terminally differentiated effector memory CD45RA+ cells were excluded. The sample consisted of naive CD8+ T cells sorted from blood. Receptors originate from a woman in her 30s in good health.

V gene TRBV2 combines with J gene TRBJ1-2, with unresolved D. The CDR3 consists of 12 residues. V lost 7 bases to trimming and J lost 4 bases, with 10 bases between them. CDR1 is SNHLY, CDR2 FYNNEI, per germline. The CDR3 protein is CASTGVAYGYTF. CDR3 DNA sequence: TGTGCCAGCACTGGGGTCGCCTATGGCTACACCTTC. Drawing the rest from reference TRBV2 and TRBJ1-2, the complete variable domain is EPEVTQTPSHQVTQMGQEVILRCVPISNHLYFYWYRQILGQKVEFLVSFYNNEISEKSEIFDDQFSVERPDGSNFTLKIRSTKLEDSAMYFCASTGVAYGYTFGSGTRLTVV.

The V and J genes are TRBV7-8 and TRBJ2-3; 7 bases fit TRBD2. This CDR3 region has 20 residues. In germline, CDR1 is SGHVS, CDR2 FQNEAQ. V lost 2 bases to trimming and J lost 4 bases; unmatched junction nucleotides: 21. The CDR3 region has the DNA TGTGCCAGCAGCTTACCCCGGCAGTTTGCCTCTAGCGGATACTCAGATACGCAGTATTTT. It encodes CASSLPRQFASSGYSDTQYF. Drawing the rest from reference TRBV7-8 and TRBJ2-3, the complete variable domain is GAGVSQSPRYKVAKRGQDVALRCDPISGHVSLFWYQQALGQGPEFLTYFQNEAQLDKSGLPSDRFFAERPEGSVSTLKIQRTQQEDSAVYLCASSLPRQFASSGYSDTQYFGPGTRLTVL.

The J gene is TRBJ2-5, the V gene TRBV27; D may be TRBD2 (5 bases). Germline-derived CDR1 and CDR2 are MNHEY and SMNVEV (reference sequence). This CDR3 is built from 14 residues. The V end lost 6 bases, the J end lost 5 bases, and 16 bases lay between the germline ends. The CDR3 protein is CASSPLEADETQYF. The CDR3 region has the DNA TGTGCCAGCAGCCCCCTCGAAGCGGACGAGACCCAGTACTTC.

This rearrangement joins TRBV5-6 to TRBJ2-1, with 8 bases lining up with TRBD1. J gave up 6 bases and V 1 base, and 6 bases lay outside the gene matches. The CDR3 runs 15 residues. Germline V gene lookup returns CDR1 SGHDT and CDR2 YYEEEE. The CDR3 reads CASSLWTGWVNEQFF. Here the CDR3 DNA reads TGTGCCAGCAGCTTGTGGACAGGGTGGGTCAATGAGCAGTTCTTC.

The CDR3 loop is CASSPPWGEPRDGEQFF. DNA for the CDR3: TGTGCCAGCAGTCCCCCGTGGGGCGAACCACGGGATGGTGAGCAGTTCTTC. The chain joins TRBV27 to TRBJ2-1; tentatively, D is TRBD1 or TRBD2 (5 bases each). In germline, CDR1 is MNHEY, CDR2 SMNVEV (reference sequence). This CDR3 region has 17 residues. With 5 bases removed from V and 9 bases from J, the gap between germline ends came to 26 bases.

The V and J genes are TRBV27 and TRBJ1-2; TRBD1 matches 8 bases. Trimming took 4 bases from V and 3 from J; bases not matched to a gene: 7. This CDR3 spans 15 amino acids. Germline assignment: CDR1 MNHEY and CDR2 SMNVEV (reference sequence). The CDR3 sequence is CASSYTGGNHYGYTF. The DNA of the CDR3 is TGTGCCAGCAGTTACACAGGGGGGAATCACTATGGCTACACCTTC.

A single count supports this clone. The V and J genes are TRBV4-1 and TRBJ2-7; maybe TRBD1 (7 bases). V lost 4 bases and J lost 3, with 19 bases in between. Germline assignment: CDR1 MGHRA and CDR2 YSYEKL. The CDR3 sequence is 16 residues long. Here the CDR3 reads CASSPQGGKAGYEQYF. Here the CDR3 DNA reads TGCGCCAGCAGCCCCCAGGGGGGAAAGGCAGGCTACGAGCAGTACTTC.

This rearrangement joins TRBV11-2 to TRBJ1-2; 8 nucleotides match TRBD1. The CDR3 contains 13 residues. Germline V gene lookup returns CDR1 SGHAT and CDR2 FQNNGV. V gave up 5 bases and J gave up 6 bases; unmatched junction bases: 5. CDR3 in amino acids: CASSPDRVHGYTF. CDR3 DNA sequence: TGTGCCAGCAGCCCGGACAGGGTCCATGGCTACACCTTC. The full variable domain, its missing parts supplied by reference TRBV11-2 and TRBJ1-2, is EAGVAQSPRYKIIEKRQSVAFWCNPISGHATLYWYQQILGQGPKLLIQFQNNGVVDDSQLPKDRFSAERLKGVDSTLKIQPAKLEDSAVYLCASSPDRVHGYTFGSGTRLTVV.

The V and J genes are TRBV28 and TRBJ2-4, with 9 bases that match TRBD1. The J segment lost 3 bases and the V segment lost 1 base, leaving 7 bases of the junction unmatched. CDR1 is MDHEN, CDR2 SYDVKM, per germline. The CDR3 runs 17 residues. CDR3 residues: CASSLSGDRVGKNIQYF. DNA of the CDR3: TGTGCCAGCAGTTTATCCGGGGACAGGGTGGGCAAAAACATTCAGTACTTC.

The rearrangement joins TRBV19 to TRBJ2-7; D may be TRBD2 (5 bases). The CDR3 has 14 residues. Germline CDR1 is LNHDA and CDR2 is SQIVND (reference sequence). Trimming took off 5 bases at V and 3 bases at J, with 14 bases between the two ends. In DNA form, the CDR3 reads TGTGCCAGTAGTCCGGGCCGGGGAGACTACGAGCAGTACTTC. Translating gives CASSPGRGDYEQYF.

As to this clone: Other DNA variants within this sample encode the same CDR3. The chain carries TRBV27 and TRBJ2-7; D remains unclear. CDR1 is MNHEY and CDR2 is SMNVEV in the germline V gene (reference sequence). Trimming cost V 3 bases and J 1 base, with 7 bases left between them. CDR3 length equals 13 residues. The chain's CDR3 is CASSFGRSYEQYF. The CDR3 bases are TGTGCCAGCAGTTTTGGTAGGTCCTACGAGCAGTACTTC.

The chain joins TRBV20-1 to TRBJ2-1; D is perhaps TRBD2 (5 bases). The CDR3 loop spans 11 amino acids. Trimming shortened V by 5 bases and J by 9 bases, and 11 bases separated the two germline ends. The germline V gene has CDR1 DFQATT and CDR2 SNEGSKA (reference sequence). CDR3 sequence reads: CSARSAGEQFF. The CDR3 DNA reads as TGCAGTGCTCGAAGCGCGGGTGAGCAGTTCTTC.

The chain employs TRBV29-1 and TRBJ2-7; D may match TRBD1 or TRBD2 (5 bases each). The germline gives CDR1 SQVTM, CDR2 ANQGSEA. CDR3 length equals 14 residues. V shed 3 bases and J shed 2 bases, with 14 bases lying between them. Written as DNA, the CDR3 is TGCAGCGTTGACGAGGGGACGGGAACCTACGAGCAGTACTTC. Its translation is CSVDEGTGTYEQYF.

This chain joins TRBV28 and TRBJ2-2; D is perhaps TRBD1 or TRBD2 (5 bases each). The germline gives CDR1 MDHEN, CDR2 SYDVKM. This CDR3 region has 14 residues. Trimming cost V 7 bases and J 5 bases, with 14 bases left between them. The CDR3: CASTSEGRTGELFF. Written as DNA, the CDR3 is TGTGCCAGCACCTCTGAGGGGCGAACCGGGGAGCTGTTTTTT.

The chain combines TRBV9 with TRBJ2-1; TRBD2 agrees at 9 bases. V trimming: 4 bases; J trimming: 0 bases; junction bases outside the gene matches: 11. CDR3 length: 18 residues. The V gene's germline CDR1 is SGDLS and CDR2 YYNGEE. The CDR3 coding sequence is TGTGCCAGCAGCCCTCTAAAGACTAGCGGTCCCTCCTACAATGAGCAGTTCTTC. This translates into CASSPLKTSGPSYNEQFF.

The V call is TRBV7-9, the J call TRBJ2-5; 15 nucleotides line up with TRBD2. The germline CDR1 and CDR2 sequences are SEHNR and FQNEAQ (reference sequence). V dropped 4 bases and J dropped 9; count of bases not matched to a gene: 12. This CDR3 contains 17 residues. CDR3 sequence: CASSSGLAGGKKRAQYF. The CDR3 nucleotides are TGTGCCAGCAGCTCTGGACTAGCGGGAGGGAAGAAACGGGCCCAGTACTTC.

The rearrangement links TRBV7-6 to TRBJ2-1, with 12 bases aligning to TRBD2. Germline V CDR1 and CDR2: SGHVS, FNYEAQ. V dropped 5 bases and J dropped 8; count of bases not matched to a gene: 19. The CDR3 spans 19 residues. The CDR3 region has the DNA TGTGCCAGCAGCACAACCCTTGGACTAGCGGGATATCCTTCGGATGAGCAGTTCTTC. It yields the protein CASSTTLGLAGYPSDEQFF.

In this sample, this clone turned up once. The rearrangement links TRBV6-6 to TRBJ1-2, with D maybe TRBD1 (6 bases). The CDR3 spans 15 residues. CDR1 is MNHNY, CDR2 SVGAGI, per germline (reference sequence). V lost 5 bases and J 4 bases, leaving 17 bases between the germline ends. The CDR3 DNA reads TGTGCCAGCAGTCCCCCCGAGGGGGGAGCCTATGGCTACACCTTC. Residues: CASSPPEGGAYGYTF.

The chain recombines TRBV29-1 with TRBJ2-1; D possibly corresponds to TRBD1 (6 bases). Germline lookup yields CDR1 SQVTM and CDR2 ANQGSEA. V was pared by 3 bases and J by 2 bases, with 11 bases between. The CDR3 is 14 amino acids. The CDR3 loop reads CSVEGRGTYNEQFF. CDR3 bases: TGCAGCGTTGAGGGCAGGGGCACCTACAATGAGCAGTTCTTC.

The genes are TRBV7-6 and TRBJ1-3, with TRBD1 as a possible D gene (5 bases). The CDR3 length is 17 residues. Germline V gene lookup returns CDR1 SGHVS and CDR2 FNYEAQ. V was trimmed by 3 bases and J by 0 bases, leaving 15 bases between them. DNA of the CDR3: TGTGCCAGCAGCTTCGGCGACAGTAGGCACTCTGGAAACACCATATATTTT. It is translated as CASSFGDSRHSGNTIYF.

The chain combines TRBV28 with TRBJ2-1; 8 bases line up with TRBD2. This CDR3 comprises 16 residues. From germline, CDR1 is MDHEN and CDR2 SYDVKM. The trim removed 5 bases at V and 4 bases at J, leaving 10 bases unmatched. The CDR3 bases are TGTGCCAGCAGTCCGTCACGGGGACTAGGGTACAATGAGCAGTTCTTC. This translates into CASSPSRGLGYNEQFF.

CDR3 sequence: CASSLAKRDTSWYQETQYF. CDR3 nucleotides: TGTGCCAGCAGCTTGGCCAAACGGGACACCTCTTGGTACCAAGAGACCCAGTACTTC. V usage is TRBV5-4 and J usage is TRBJ2-5, with D possibly TRBD1 on 6 matching bases. Trimming pared 0 bases from V and 0 bases from J, leaving 21 bases between. The CDR3 contains 19 residues. The germline CDR1 and CDR2 sequences are SGHNT and YYREEE (reference sequence).

The chain couples TRBV6-5 to TRBJ2-5; D might be TRBD1 (5 bases). This CDR3 region has 14 residues. Trimming stripped 2 bases from V and 4 bases from J, with 11 bases between. Germline values: CDR1 MNHEY, CDR2 SVGAGI. The CDR3 nucleotides are TGTGCCAGCAGTTACCCCGACAGCCCAGAGACCCAGTACTTC. Protein: CASSYPDSPETQYF.

The J gene is TRBJ2-5, the V gene TRBV5-1; 13 bases align to TRBD2. The junction had 14 bases not matched to a gene; V was cut back by 4 bases and J by 5 bases. The CDR3 runs 18 residues. From germline, CDR1 is SGHRS and CDR2 YFSETQ. CDR3 DNA: TGCGCCAGCAGCGGAACTAGCGGGAGGGCCGTGGAATGGGAGACCCAGTACTTC. This translates into CASSGTSGRAVEWETQYF.

The chain joins TRBV19 to TRBJ2-1, with D tentatively TRBD2 (6 bases). The ends were cut back, 1 base at V and 7 bases at J, with 17 bases in the middle. CDR3 length: 16 amino acids. CDR1 LNHDA and CDR2 SQIVND come from the germline V gene (reference sequence). The CDR3 DNA is TGTGCCAGTAGTATAGTACGGGGGTCAGCCTCGAATGAGCAGTTCTTC. Translating it yields CASSIVRGSASNEQFF.

The chain carries TRBV19 and TRBJ1-5; D gene ambiguous. V lost 3 bases and J lost 0, with 12 bases in between. CDR3 length equals 16 residues. The germline CDR1 and CDR2 sequences are LNHDA and SQIVND (reference sequence). The CDR3 DNA sequence: TGTGCCAGTAGTATCGGGCGGATACTTAGCAATCAGCCCCAGCATTTT. Residues: CASSIGRILSNQPQHF.

CDR3 amino acids: CASKEGGYTDTQYF. The CDR3 region has the DNA TGTGCCAGCAAAGAGGGGGGCTACACAGATACGCAGTATTTT. The chain is built from TRBV2 and TRBJ2-3; D is perhaps TRBD1 or TRBD2 (6 bases each). CDR3 size: 14 residues. Trimming left V 7 bases short and J 2 bases short, with 13 bases between. Germline CDR1 and CDR2: SNHLY and FYNNEI. Together with reference TRBV2 and TRBJ2-3, the CDR3 gives the full variable domain: EPEVTQTPSHQVTQMGQEVILRCVPISNHLYFYWYRQILGQKVEFLVSFYNNEISEKSEIFDDQFSVERPDGSNFTLKIRSTKLEDSAMYFCASKEGGYTDTQYFGPGTRLTVL.

J is TRBJ2-5 and V is TRBV13; 8 bases fit TRBD1. Germline CDR1 and CDR2: PRHDT and FYEKMQ (reference sequence). J was trimmed by 5 bases and V by 4 bases; bases with no gene match: 9. CDR3 size: 15 residues. In nucleotides, the CDR3 is TGTGCCAGCAGCTCGAGAGGACAGGGTGAGGAGACCCAGTACTTC. Protein: CASSSRGQGEETQYF.

This clone showed up just once. The V and J genes are TRBV7-9 and TRBJ2-1; D is unclear. Between the trimmed V and J ends, which lost 5 bases and 9 bases, there was a span of 14 bases. This CDR3 spans 13 amino acids. The germline CDR1 and CDR2 sequences are SEHNR and FQNEAQ (reference sequence). The CDR3 sequence is CASSPSTSVEQFF. The CDR3 DNA sequence: TGTGCCAGCAGCCCCTCGACGTCGGTTGAGCAGTTCTTC. The complete variable domain, with remaining parts taken from reference TRBV7-9 and TRBJ2-1, reads DTGVSQNPRHKITKRGQNVTFRCDPISEHNRLYWYRQTLGQGPEFLTYFQNEAQLEKSRLLSDRFSAERPKGSFSTLEIQRTEQGDSAMYLCASSPSTSVEQFFGPGTRLTVL.

This clone has just one count. This rearrangement joins TRBV28 to TRBJ2-2; D uncertain. The CDR3 totals 19 residues. Germline V lookup: CDR1 MDHEN, CDR2 SYDVKM. The V gene lost 6 bases and the J gene lost 1 base, with 24 bases spanning the gap. The CDR3 DNA is TGTGCCAGCAGCTCCGTTGACAAATCGAGTTACCAGAACACCGGGGAGCTGTTTTTT. Protein: CASSSVDKSSYQNTGELFF.